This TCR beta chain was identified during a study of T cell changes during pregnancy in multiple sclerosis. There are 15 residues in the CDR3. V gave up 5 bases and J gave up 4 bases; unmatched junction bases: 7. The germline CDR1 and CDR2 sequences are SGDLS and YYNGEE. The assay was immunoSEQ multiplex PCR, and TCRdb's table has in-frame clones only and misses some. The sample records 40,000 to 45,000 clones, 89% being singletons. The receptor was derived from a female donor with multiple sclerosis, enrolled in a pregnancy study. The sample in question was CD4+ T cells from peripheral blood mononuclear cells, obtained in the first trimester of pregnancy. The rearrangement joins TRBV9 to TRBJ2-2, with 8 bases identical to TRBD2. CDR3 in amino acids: CASSTTGGLTGELFF. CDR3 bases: TGTGCCAGCAGTACAACGGGAGGGCTCACCGGGGAGCTGTTTTTT.